This T cell receptor beta chain was sequenced during a study of blood T cell repertoires in COVID-19. In the authors' methods: Quantification of nucleated cells was approximated via reference gene primer amplification. Sequencing used immunoSEQ multiplex PCR; TCRdb keeps in-frame clones, though not all of them. From that table come the V and J calls and clone size; the DNA was used to work out D and trimming. The table records roughly 45,000 clones, 80% to 90% of them present only once. The CDR3 has 18 amino acids. CDR1 is SGHTA, CDR2 FQGTGA, per germline. V lost 4 bases and J lost 6; bases outside the gene matches: 16.

The J gene is TRBJ2-2, the V gene TRBV7-3; 8 bases fit TRBD2. Sequencing was carried out using peripheral blood. The TCR sequence derives from a man between 60 and 75 years old with active COVID-19. CDR3 sequence reads: CASSSQGSREGGAGELFF. In DNA, the CDR3 is TGTGCCAGCAGCTCTCAAGGGTCCCGGGAGGGCGGGGCCGGGGAGCTGTTTTTT. Full variable domain (remainder filled in from reference TRBV7-3 and TRBJ2-2): GAGVSQTPSNKVTEKGKYVELRCDPISGHTALYWYRQSLGQGPEFLIYFQGTGAADDSGLPNDRFFAVRPEGSVSTLKIQRTERGDSAVYLCASSSQGSREGGAGELFFGEGSRLTVL.